This TCR beta chain was identified in a study of T-cell reconstitution after alpha-beta-depleted transplantation in children. A TCRbeta library incorporating unique molecular identifiers was prepared. In TCRdb, the PCR reads were re-called with MiXCR into one record per CDR3 protein. The data show about 1,000,000 distinct CDR3 sequences, around 30% seen once. As concerns this clonotype: Antigen: not known.

The study's findings and limits: T-cell counts and diversity were attributed mostly to newly produced T cells one year after transplant. From surviving recipient T cells and thymic progenitors came the high day-60 TCRbeta diversity observed in some patients. Alpha-beta T cells about two months after transplant reportedly derived from several hundred expanded graft clones.

Germline CDR1 SGHTA, CDR2 FQGTGA. The V gene end was trimmed by 5 bases and the J gene end by 4 bases; junction bases not matched to a gene: 10. The CDR3 is 16 residues long. This chain connects TRBV7-3 to TRBJ2-3, with TRBD2 identical over 9 bases. The sequence was obtained from a boy younger than two who had a stem cell transplant for SCID, so the T cells may come from the graft donor. This specimen was PBMCs, mostly from graft donor cells, taken 360 days after TCRalphabeta/CD19-depleted stem cell transplant. CDR3 bases: TGTGCCAGCAGCAACCTCCGCGGGGGGGCCCCAGATACGCAGTATTTT. Protein sequence: CASSNLRGGAPDTQYF.